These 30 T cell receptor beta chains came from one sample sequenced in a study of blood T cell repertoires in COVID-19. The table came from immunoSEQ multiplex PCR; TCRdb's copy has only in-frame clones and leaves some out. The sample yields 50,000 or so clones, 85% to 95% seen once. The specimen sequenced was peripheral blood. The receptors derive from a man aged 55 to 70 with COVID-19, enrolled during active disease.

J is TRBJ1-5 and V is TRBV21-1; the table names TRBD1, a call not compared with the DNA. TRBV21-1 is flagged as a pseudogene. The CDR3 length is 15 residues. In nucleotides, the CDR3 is TGTGCCAGCAGTCACAGGGGGAAGATCAGACAGCCCCAGCATTTT. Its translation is CASSHRGKIRQPQHF.

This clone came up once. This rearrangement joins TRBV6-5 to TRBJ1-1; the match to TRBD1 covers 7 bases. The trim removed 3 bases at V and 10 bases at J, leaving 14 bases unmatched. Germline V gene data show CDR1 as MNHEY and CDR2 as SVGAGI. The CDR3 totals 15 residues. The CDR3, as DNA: TGTGCCAGCAGTTATGGGGACAGTCGCACCTTGGGAGCTTTCTTT. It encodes CASSYGDSRTLGAFF.

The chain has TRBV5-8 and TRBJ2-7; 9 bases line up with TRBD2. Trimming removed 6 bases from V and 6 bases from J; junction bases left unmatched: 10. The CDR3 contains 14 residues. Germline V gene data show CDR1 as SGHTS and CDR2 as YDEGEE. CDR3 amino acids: CASTQILAGSEQYF. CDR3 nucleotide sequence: TGTGCCAGCACCCAGATCCTAGCGGGAAGCGAGCAGTACTTC.

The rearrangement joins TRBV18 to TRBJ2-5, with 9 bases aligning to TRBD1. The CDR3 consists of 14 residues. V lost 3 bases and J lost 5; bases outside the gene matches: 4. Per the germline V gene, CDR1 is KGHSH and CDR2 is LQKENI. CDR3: CASSPGTGRETQYF. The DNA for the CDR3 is TGTGCCAGCTCACCCGGGACAGGGAGGGAGACCCAGTACTTC.

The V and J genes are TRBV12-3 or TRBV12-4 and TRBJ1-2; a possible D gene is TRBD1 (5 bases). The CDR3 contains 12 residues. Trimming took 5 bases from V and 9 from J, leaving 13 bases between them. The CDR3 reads CASSRRQTSYTF. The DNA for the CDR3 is TGTGCCAGCAGTCGTCGACAGACCAGCTACACCTTC.

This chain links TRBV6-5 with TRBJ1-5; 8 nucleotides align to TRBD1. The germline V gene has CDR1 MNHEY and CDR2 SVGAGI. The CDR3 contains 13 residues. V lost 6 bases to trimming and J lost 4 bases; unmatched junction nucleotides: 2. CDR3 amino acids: CASSYRGNQPQHF. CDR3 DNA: TGTGCCAGCAGCTACAGGGGGAATCAGCCCCAGCATTTT.

The CDR3 sequence: CASSQGGGRGKKLFF. The CDR3 DNA reads as TGTGCCAGCAGCCAAGGCGGGGGAAGGGGAAAAAAACTGTTTTTT. The chain links TRBV4-2 to TRBJ1-4, with a tentative D call TRBD1 (5 bases). With 1 base removed from V and 9 bases from J, the gap between germline ends came to 15 bases. The CDR3 sequence is 15 residues long. Germline CDR1 and CDR2: LGHNA and YNFKEQ.

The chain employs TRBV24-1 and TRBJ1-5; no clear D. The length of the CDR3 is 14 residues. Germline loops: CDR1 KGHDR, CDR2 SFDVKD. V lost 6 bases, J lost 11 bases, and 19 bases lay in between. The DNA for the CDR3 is TGTGCCACCAGTCGGATGGTCTGGAGTTGGGCCCAGCATTTT. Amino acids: CATSRMVWSWAQHF.

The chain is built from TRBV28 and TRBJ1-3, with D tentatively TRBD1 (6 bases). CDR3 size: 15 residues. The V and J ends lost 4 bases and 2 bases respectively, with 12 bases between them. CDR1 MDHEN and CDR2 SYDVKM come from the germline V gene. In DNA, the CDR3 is TGTGCCAGCAGTTATGGGACATCGGCTGGAAACACCATATATTTT. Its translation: CASSYGTSAGNTIYF.

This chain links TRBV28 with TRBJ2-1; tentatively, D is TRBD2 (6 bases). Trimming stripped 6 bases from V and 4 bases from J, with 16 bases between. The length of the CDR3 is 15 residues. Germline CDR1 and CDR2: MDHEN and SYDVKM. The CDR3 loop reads CASRPSRGEYNEQFF. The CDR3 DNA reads TGTGCCAGCAGACCCTCCCGCGGGGAGTACAATGAGCAGTTCTTC.

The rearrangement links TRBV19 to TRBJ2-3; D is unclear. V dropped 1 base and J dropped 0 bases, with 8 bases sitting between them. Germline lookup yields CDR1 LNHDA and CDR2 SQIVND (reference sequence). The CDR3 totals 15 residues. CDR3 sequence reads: CASSIGSVSTDTQYF. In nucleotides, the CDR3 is TGTGCCAGTAGTATAGGAAGCGTTAGCACAGATACGCAGTATTTT.

The CDR3 reads CASSPDGTGDGYTF. CDR3 in DNA: TGCGCCAGCAGCCCGGACGGGACAGGGGATGGCTACACCTTC. V is TRBV5-1 and J is TRBJ1-2; 10 nucleotides line up with TRBD1. V lost 4 bases, J lost 6 bases, and 6 bases stayed unmatched. Germline CDR1 SGHRS, CDR2 YFSETQ. CDR3 size: 14 residues.

CDR3 DNA: TGTGCCAGCTCTCCAGGGGGGACAGCTTATGGCTACACCTTC. Translation: CASSPGGTAYGYTF. J is TRBJ1-2 and V is TRBV6-4, with 7 bases lining up with TRBD1. Germline trimming cut 8 bases from V and 5 bases from J; bases unmatched to any gene: 11. Germline CDR1 is MRHNA and CDR2 is SNTAGT. CDR3 length: 14 amino acids.

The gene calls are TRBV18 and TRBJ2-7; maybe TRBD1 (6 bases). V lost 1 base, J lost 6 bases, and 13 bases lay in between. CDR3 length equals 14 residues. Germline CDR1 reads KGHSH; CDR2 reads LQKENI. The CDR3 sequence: CASSPRHREGEQYF. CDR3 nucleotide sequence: TGTGCCAGCTCACCACGTCACAGGGAAGGCGAGCAGTACTTC.

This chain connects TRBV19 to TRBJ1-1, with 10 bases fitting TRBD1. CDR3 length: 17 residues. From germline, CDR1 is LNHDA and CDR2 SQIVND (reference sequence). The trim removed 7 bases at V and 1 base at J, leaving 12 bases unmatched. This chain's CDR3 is CASMGRGTGARNTEAFF. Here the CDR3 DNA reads TGTGCCAGTATGGGGCGCGGGACAGGGGCCAGGAACACTGAAGCTTTCTTT.

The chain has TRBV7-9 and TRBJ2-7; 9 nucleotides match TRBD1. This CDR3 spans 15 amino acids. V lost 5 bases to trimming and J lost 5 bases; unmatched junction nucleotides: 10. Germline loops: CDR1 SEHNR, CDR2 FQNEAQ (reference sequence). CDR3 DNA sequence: TGTGCCAGCAGCCAGCTCGGGACAGGGAACCACGAGCAGTACTTC. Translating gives CASSQLGTGNHEQYF.

CDR3: CASSPRGGKVYGYTF. The CDR3 DNA is TGTGCCAGCTCACCACGGGGGGGAAAGGTCTATGGCTACACCTTC. V usage is TRBV18 and J usage is TRBJ1-2; tentative D call: TRBD1 (5 bases). V lost 1 base to trimming and J lost 4 bases, with 13 bases between them. The germline gives CDR1 KGHSH, CDR2 LQKENI. The CDR3 is 15 amino acids.

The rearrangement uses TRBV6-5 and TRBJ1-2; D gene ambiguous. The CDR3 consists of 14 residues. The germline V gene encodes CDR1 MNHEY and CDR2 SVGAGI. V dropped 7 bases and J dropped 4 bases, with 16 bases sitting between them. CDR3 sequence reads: CASTAVGGFYGYTF. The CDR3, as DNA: TGTGCCAGCACTGCAGTGGGAGGGTTCTATGGCTACACCTTC.

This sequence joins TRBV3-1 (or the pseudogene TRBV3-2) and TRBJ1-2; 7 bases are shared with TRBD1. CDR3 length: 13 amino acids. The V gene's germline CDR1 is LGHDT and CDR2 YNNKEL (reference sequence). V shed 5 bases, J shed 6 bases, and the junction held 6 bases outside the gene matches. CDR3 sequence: CASSDRARNGYTF. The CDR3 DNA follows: TGTGCCAGCAGCGACAGGGCGAGAAATGGCTACACCTTC.

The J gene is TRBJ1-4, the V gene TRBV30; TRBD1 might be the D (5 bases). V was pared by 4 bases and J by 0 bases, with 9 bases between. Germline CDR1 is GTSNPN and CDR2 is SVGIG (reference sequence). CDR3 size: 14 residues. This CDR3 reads CAWKRGPTNEKLFF. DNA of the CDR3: TGTGCCTGGAAAAGGGGTCCAACTAATGAAAAACTGTTTTTT.

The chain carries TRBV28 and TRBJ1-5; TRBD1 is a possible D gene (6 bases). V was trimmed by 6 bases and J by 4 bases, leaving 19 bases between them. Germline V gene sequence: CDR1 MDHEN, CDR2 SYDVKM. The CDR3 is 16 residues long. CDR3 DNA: TGTGCCAGCAGACCGGGGGGGGGCGTTTGGAATCAGCCCCAGCATTTT. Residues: CASRPGGGVWNQPQHF.

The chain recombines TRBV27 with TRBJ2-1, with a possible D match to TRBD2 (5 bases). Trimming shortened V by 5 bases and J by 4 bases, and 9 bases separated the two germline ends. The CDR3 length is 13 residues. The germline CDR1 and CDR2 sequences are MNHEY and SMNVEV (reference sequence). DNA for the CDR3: TGTGCCAGCAGTACTAGGGAATACAATGAGCAGTTCTTC. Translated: CASSTREYNEQFF.

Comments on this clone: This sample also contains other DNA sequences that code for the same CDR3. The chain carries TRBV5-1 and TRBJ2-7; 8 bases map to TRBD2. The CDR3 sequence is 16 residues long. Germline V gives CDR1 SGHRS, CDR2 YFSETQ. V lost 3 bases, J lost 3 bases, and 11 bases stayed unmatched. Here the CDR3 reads CASSSAGSGGFYEQYF. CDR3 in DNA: TGCGCCAGCAGCTCCGCCGGGAGCGGGGGTTTCTACGAGCAGTACTTC.

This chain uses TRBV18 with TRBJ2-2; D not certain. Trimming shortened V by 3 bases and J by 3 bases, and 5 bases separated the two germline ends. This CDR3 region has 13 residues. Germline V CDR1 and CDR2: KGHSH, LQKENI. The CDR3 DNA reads TGTGCCAGCTCACCCCAATACACCGGGGAGCTGTTTTTT. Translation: CASSPQYTGELFF.

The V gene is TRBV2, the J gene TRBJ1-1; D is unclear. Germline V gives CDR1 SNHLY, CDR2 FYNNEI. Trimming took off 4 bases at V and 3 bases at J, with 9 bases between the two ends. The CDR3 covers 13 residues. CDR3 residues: CASSATHDTEAFF. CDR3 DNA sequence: TGTGCCAGCAGTGCGACACACGACACTGAAGCTTTCTTT.

DNA for the CDR3: TGTGCCAGCAGCTTAGTTGGCAGGGCGAACACCGGGGAGCTGTTTTTT. It encodes CASSLVGRANTGELFF. This sequence joins TRBV7-9 and TRBJ2-2, with D perhaps TRBD1 (5 bases). CDR3 length: 16 residues. Germline V gives CDR1 SEHNR, CDR2 FQNEAQ (reference sequence). V lost 1 base and J 0 bases, leaving 9 bases between the germline ends.

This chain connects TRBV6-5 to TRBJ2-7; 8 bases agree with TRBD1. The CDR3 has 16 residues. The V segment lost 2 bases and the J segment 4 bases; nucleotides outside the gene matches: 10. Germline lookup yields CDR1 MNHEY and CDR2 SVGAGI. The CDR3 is CASSYAGQGAKYEQYF. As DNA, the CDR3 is TGTGCCAGCAGTTACGCAGGACAGGGAGCGAAGTACGAGCAGTACTTC.

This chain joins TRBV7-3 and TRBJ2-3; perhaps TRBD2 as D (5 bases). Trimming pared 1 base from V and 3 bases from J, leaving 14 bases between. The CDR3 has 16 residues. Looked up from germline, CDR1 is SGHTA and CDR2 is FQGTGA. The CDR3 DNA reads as TGTGCCAGCAGCTTAAGGGTGCTAACGGGGACAGATACGCAGTATTTT. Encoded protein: CASSLRVLTGTDTQYF.

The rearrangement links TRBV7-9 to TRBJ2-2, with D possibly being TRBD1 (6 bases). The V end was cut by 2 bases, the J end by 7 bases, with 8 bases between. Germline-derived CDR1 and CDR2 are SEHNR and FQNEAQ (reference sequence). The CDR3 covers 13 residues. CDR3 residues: CASSLRDNGELFF. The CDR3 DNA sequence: TGTGCCAGCAGCTTAAGGGACAACGGGGAGCTGTTTTTT.

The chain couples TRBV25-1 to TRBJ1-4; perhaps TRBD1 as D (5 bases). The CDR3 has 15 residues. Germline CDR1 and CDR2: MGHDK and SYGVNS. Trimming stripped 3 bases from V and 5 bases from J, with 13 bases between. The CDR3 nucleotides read TGTGCCAGCAGTGATACGCAGACAGCGAATGAAAAACTGTTTTTT. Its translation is CASSDTQTANEKLFF.